This entry is about one T cell receptor (beta chain). As yet, its antigen is unknown. Germline and junction disagree at one end, which may indicate a read error. Germline V gene lookup returns CDR1 PRHDT and CDR2 FYEKMQ (reference sequence). The CDR3 covers 16 residues. The data derive from a study of cytomegalovirus exposure and HLA in healthy donors. Vbeta (60) and Jbeta (13) primers were used in the PCR. Generated by immunoSEQ multiplex PCR, the TCRdb table keeps only in-frame clones and is missing some. The sample consists of roughly 50,000 clones, approximately 86% of them appearing once. Overall study results and limits: Overall, approximately 150 TCR beta chains were annotated as cytomegalovirus-associated. Rare TCR sequences predominated, though certain public TCRs were found in many donors.

The chain combines TRBV13 with TRBJ2-6; TRBD1 is a possible D gene (5 bases). The sequence was obtained from a woman in her late teens or twenties in good health and CMV-seronegative. Sequencing input: PBMCs. The DNA for the CDR3 is TGTGCCAGCAGCTTCGCAGGAACCTCTGGGGCCAACGGCCTGACTTTC. Protein: CASSFAGTSGANGLTF.